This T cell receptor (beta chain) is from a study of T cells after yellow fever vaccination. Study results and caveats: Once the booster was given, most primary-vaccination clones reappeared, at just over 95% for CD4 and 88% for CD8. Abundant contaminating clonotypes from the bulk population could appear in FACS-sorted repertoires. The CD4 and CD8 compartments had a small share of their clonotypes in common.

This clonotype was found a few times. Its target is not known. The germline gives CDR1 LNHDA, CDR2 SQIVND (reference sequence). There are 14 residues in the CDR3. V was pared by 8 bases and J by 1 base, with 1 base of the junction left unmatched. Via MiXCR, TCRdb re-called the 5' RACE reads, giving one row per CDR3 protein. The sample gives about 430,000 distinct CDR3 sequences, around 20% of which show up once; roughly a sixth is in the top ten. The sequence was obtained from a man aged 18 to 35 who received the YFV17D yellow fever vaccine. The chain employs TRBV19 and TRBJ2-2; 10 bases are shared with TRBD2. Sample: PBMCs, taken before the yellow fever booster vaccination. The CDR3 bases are TGTGCCAGTCGACTAGCGGGGAACACCGGGGAGCTGTTTTTT. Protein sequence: CASRLAGNTGELFF.